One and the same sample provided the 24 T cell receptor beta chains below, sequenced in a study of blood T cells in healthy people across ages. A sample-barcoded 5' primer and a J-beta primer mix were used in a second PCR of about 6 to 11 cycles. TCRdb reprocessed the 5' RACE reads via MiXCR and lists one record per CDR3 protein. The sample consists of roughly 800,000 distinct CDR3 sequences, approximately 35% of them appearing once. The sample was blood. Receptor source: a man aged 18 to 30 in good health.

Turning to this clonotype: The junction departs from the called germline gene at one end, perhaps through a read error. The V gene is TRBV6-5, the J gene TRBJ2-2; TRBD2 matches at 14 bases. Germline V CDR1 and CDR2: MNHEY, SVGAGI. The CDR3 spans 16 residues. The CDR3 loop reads CANSYPTSGGAGELFF. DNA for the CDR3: TGTGCCAACAGTTACCCGACTAGCGGGGGGGCCGGGGAGCTGTTTTTT.

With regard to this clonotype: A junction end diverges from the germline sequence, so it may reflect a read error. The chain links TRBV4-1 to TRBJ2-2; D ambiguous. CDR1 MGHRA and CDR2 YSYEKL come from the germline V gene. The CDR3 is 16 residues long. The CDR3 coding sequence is TGCGCCAACAGCCAAGAGCGACCGTGGGTAACCGGGGAGCTGTTTTTT. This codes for CANSQERPWVTGELFF.

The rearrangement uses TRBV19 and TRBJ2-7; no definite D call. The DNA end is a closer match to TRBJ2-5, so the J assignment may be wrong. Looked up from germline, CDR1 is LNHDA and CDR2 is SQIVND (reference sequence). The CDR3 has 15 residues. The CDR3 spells CASTNTRRPTETQYF. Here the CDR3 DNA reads TGTGCCAGCACAAATACAAGGAGACCGACGGAGACCCAGTACTTC.

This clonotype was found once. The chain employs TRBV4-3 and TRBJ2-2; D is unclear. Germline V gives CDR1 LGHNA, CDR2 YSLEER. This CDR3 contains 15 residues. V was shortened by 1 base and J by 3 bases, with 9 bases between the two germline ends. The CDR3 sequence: CASSQGAVHTGELFF. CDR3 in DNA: TGCGCCAGCAGCCAAGGGGCAGTCCACACCGGGGAGCTGTTTTTT.

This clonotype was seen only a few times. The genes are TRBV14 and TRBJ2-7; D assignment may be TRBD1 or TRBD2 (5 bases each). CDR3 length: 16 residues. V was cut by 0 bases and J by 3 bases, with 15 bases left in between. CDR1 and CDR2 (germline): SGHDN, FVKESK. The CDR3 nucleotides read TGTGCCAGCAGCCAAGATCGAGGGGCAGCACACTACGAGCAGTACTTC. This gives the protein CASSQDRGAAHYEQYF.

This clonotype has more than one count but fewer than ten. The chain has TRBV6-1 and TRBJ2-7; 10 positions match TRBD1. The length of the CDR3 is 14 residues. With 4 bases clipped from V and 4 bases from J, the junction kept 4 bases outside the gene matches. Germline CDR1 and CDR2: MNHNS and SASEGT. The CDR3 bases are TGTGCCAGCAGTGGGACAGGGGGTATTTACGAGCAGTACTTC. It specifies CASSGTGGIYEQYF.

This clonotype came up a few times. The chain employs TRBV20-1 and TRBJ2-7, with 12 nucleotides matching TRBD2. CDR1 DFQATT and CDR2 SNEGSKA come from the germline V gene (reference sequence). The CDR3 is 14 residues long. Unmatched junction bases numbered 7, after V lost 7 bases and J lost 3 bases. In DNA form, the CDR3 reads TGCAGTGTTTTGCTGACTAGCGGGGGCTACGAGCAGTACTTC. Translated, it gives CSVLLTSGGYEQYF.

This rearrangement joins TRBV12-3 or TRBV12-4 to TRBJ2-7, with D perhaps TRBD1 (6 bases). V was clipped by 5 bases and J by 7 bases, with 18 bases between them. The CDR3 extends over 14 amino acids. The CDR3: CASSVQGASVEQYF. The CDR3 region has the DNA TGTGCCAGCAGTGTACAGGGCGCCTCGGTGGAGCAGTACTTC.

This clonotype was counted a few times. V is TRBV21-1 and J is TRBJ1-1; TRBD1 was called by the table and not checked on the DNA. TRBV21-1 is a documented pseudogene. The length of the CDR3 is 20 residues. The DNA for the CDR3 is TGTGCCAGCAGCAGACGCCGAGACAGGGGGCGCATCCCCCTGGTCCCTGAAGCTTTCTTT. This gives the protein CASSRRRDRGRIPLVPEAFF.

CDR3 sequence reads: CASSPLPAVKSDTQYF. The CDR3 DNA is TGTGCCAGCAGTCCACTTCCTGCCGTAAAGTCAGATACGCAGTATTTT. The chain joins TRBV6-5 to TRBJ2-3; D not certain. The CDR3 has 16 residues. Germline CDR1 and CDR2: MNHEY and SVGAGI. Trimming cost V 5 bases and J 4 bases, with 19 bases left between them.

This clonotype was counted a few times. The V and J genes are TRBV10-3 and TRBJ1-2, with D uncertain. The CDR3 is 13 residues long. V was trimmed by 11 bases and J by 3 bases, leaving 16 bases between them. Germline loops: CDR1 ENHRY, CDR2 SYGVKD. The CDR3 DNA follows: TGTGCCGGCCAGACACCTTCGGACTATGGCTACACCTTC. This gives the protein CAGQTPSDYGYTF.

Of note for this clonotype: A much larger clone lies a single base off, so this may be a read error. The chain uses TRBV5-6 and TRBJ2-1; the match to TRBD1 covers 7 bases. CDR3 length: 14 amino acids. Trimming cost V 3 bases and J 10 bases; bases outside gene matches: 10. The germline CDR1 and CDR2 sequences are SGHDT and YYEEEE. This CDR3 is CASSSGQVTYEQFF. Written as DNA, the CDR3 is TGTGCCAGCAGCTCTGGACAGGTGACCTACGAGCAGTTCTTC.

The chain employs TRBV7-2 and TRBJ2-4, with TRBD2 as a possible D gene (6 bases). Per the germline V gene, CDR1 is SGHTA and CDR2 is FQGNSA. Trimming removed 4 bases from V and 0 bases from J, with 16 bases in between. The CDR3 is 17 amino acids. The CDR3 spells CASSSPGLSLAKNIQYF. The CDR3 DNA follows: TGTGCCAGCAGCTCTCCGGGACTGAGCCTAGCCAAAAACATTCAGTACTTC.

The CDR3 is CASSPSGLGNEQYF. CDR3 bases: TGTGCCAGCAGCCCTAGCGGATTGGGCAACGAGCAGTACTTC. The rearrangement joins TRBV3-1 to TRBJ2-5; 7 bases agree with TRBD2. The J call may be faulty, since TRBJ2-7 better matches the DNA end. This CDR3 is 14 amino acids long. Germline assignment: CDR1 LGHDT and CDR2 YNNKEL (reference sequence).

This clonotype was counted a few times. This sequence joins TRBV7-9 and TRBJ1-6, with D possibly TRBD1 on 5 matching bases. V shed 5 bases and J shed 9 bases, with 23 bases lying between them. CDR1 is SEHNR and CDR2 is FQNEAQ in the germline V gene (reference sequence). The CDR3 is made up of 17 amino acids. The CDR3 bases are TGTGCCAGCAGCCCAAGGTGGGGGTCGAAAGTCTCTTCACCCCTCCACTTT. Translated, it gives CASSPRWGSKVSSPLHF.

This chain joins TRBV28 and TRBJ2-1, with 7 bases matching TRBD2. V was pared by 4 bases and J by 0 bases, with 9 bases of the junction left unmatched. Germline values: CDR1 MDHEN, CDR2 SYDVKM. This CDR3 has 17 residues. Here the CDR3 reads CASSSPGGVSSYNEQFF. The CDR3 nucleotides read TGTGCCAGCAGTTCGCCTGGGGGGGTCAGCTCCTACAATGAGCAGTTCTTC. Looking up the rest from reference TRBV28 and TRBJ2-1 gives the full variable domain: DVKVTQSSRYLVKRTGEKVFLECVQDMDHENMFWYRQDPGLGLRLIYFSYDVKMKEKGDIPEGYSVSREKKERFSLILESASTNQTSMYLCASSSPGGVSSYNEQFFGPGTRLTVL.

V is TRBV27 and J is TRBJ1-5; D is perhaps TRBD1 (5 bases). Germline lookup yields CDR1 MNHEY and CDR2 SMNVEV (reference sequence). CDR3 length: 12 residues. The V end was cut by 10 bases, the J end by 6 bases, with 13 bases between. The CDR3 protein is CATMGGIQPQHF. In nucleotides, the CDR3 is TGTGCCACCATGGGGGGAATTCAGCCCCAGCATTTT.

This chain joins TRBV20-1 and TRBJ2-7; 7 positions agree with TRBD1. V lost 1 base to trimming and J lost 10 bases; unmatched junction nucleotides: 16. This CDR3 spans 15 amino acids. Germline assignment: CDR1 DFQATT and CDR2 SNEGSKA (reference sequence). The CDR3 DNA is TGCAGTGCTAGAGCCGTTGGGCGGACAGGCCCTTCCCAGTACTTC. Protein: CSARAVGRTGPSQYF.

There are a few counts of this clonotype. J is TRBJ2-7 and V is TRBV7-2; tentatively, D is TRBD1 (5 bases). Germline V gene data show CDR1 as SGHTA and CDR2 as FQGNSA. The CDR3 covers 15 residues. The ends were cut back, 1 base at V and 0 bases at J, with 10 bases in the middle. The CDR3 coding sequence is TGTGCCAGCAGCTTAGAGGGGTGGGGCTCCTACGAGCAGTACTTC. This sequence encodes CASSLEGWGSYEQYF.

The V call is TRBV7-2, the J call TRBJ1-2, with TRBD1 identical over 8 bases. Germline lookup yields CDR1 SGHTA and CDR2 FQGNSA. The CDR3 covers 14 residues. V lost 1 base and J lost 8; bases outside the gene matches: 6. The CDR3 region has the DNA TGTGCCAGCAGCTTAGGGACAGGGTTTGAAGGCTACACCTTC. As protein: CASSLGTGFEGYTF. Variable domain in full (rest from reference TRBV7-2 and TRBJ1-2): GAGVSQSPSNKVTEKGKDVELRCDPISGHTALYWYRQSLGQGLEFLIYFQGNSAPDKSGLPSDRFSAERTGGSVSTLTIQRTQQEDSAVYLCASSLGTGFEGYTFGSGTRLTVV.

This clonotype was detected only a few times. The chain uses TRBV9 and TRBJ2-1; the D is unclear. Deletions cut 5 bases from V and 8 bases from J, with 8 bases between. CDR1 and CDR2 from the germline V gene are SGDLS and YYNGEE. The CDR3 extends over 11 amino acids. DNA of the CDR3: TGTGCCAGCAGTCGTAAATATGAGCAGTTCTTC. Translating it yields CASSRKYEQFF. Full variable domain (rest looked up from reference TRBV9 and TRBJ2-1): DSGVTQTPKHLITATGQRVTLRCSPRSGDLSVYWYQQSLDQGLQFLIQYYNGEERAKGNILERFSAQQFPDLHSELNLSSLELGDSALYFCASSRKYEQFFGPGTRLTVL.

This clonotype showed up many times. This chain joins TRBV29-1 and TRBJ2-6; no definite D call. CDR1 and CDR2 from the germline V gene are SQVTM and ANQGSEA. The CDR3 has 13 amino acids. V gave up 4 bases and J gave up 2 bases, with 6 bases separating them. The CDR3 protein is CSVGRTGANVLTF. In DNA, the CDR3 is TGCAGCGTTGGTCGAACTGGGGCCAACGTCCTGACTTTC.

The CDR3 DNA sequence: TGCAGTGCTGAGAAAGGGACAGGGGGCGAAAAACTGTTTTTT. The encoded protein is CSAEKGTGGEKLFF. V and J are TRBV20-1 and TRBJ1-4; TRBD1 matches 12 bases. V lost 5 bases and J lost 8; bases outside the gene matches: 6. Germline CDR1 and CDR2: DFQATT and SNEGSKA (reference sequence). The CDR3 has 14 residues.

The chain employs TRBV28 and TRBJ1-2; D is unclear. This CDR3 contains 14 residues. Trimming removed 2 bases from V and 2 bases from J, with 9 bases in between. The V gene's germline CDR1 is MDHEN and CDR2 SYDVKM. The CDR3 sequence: CASSLMAGNYGYTF. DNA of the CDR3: TGTGCCAGCAGTTTAATGGCCGGGAACTATGGCTACACCTTC.